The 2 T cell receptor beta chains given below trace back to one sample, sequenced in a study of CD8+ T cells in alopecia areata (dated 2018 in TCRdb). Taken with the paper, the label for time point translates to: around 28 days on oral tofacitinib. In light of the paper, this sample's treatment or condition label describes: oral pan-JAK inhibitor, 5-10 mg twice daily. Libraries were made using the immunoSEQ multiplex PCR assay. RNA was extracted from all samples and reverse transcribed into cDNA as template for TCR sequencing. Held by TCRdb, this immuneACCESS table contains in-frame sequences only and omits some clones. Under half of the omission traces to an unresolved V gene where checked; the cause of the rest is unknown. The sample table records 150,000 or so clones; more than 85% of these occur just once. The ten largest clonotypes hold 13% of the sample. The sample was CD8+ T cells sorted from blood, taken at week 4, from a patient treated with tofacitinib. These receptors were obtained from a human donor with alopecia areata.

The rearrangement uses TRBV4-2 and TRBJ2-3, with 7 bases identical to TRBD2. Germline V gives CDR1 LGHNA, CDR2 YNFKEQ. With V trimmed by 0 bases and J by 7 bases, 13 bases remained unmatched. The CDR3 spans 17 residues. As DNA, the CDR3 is TGTGCCAGCAGCCAAGACTCTAGCGGCGGTGAATGGAATACGCAGTATTTT. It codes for CASSQDSSGGEWNTQYF.

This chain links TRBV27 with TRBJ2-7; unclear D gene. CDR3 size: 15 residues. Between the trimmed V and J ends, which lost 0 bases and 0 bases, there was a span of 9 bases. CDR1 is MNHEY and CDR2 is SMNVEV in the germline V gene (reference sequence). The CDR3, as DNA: TGTGCCAGCAGTTTATCGTTCACCAACTCCTACGAGCAGTACTTC. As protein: CASSLSFTNSYEQYF.